The present T cell receptor (beta chain) was sequenced within a study of control samples from healthy donors and cancer patients. V was shortened by 1 base and J by 0 bases, with 14 bases between the two germline ends. The CDR3 runs 17 residues. In germline, CDR1 is SGHVS, CDR2 FNYEAQ. Libraries were prepared by immunoSEQ multiplex PCR; TCRdb keeps only in-frame clonotypes and omits some of them. The profile shows around 86,000 clones, approximately 90% of them singletons. This sequence was found in a woman aged 60 to 75 with head and neck cancer. Sequencing was done on a sample of PBMCs. The chain uses TRBV7-6 and TRBJ2-3, with D maybe TRBD2 (6 bases). CDR3: CASSLEVSSGSTDTQYF. CDR3 in DNA: TGTGCCAGCAGCTTAGAGGTCTCCAGCGGGAGCACAGATACGCAGTATTTT.